This T cell receptor (beta chain) was sequenced in a study of T cells in tuberculosis (dated by TCRdb to the late 2010s). Study-level background: To characterize T cells specific for the mycobacterial lipid antigen glucose monomycolate (GMM), the study used CD1B tetramers together with high-throughput TCR immunosequencing. A South African clinical cohort compared IGRA-negative adolescents, IGRA-positive adolescents with latent tuberculosis and adults with active tuberculosis, around ten per group. PBMC from active tuberculosis patients were archived either before standard anti-tuberculosis treatment began or within 7 days of the start of that treatment.

As encoded in the germline V gene, CDR1 is SNHLY while CDR2 is FYNNEI. From its cysteine to its phenylalanine, the CDR3 spans 16 amino acids. The sequence is cut down to CDR3 DNA, 48 bases in frame from base 1. V gives up 6 bases and J gives up 1 base, and the segment between their germline ends measures 16 bases. The time point label for this specimen denotes: new active TB diagnosis, blood taken before or within 7 days of starting treatment. The active tuberculosis patients were newly diagnosed, HIV-seronegative South African adults aged 18 years or older. Active tuberculosis was confirmed by positive sputum smear microscopy and/or positive M. tuberculosis culture. Immunosequencing of unsorted cryopreserved PBMC covered, on average, about 100,000 T cells per clinical donor. The immunoSEQ multiplex PCR assay was used to generate TCR libraries, with TCR-beta and/or TCR-alpha/delta assays applied to each sample. The amplified TCR libraries were sequenced on the Illumina high-throughput platform. On the study's bioinformatics: Clustering and dimensionality reduction were performed using pairwise TCRdist distances among GMM-specific receptors from ex vivo sorted or in vitro expanded T cells. Each clinical repertoire was scored by mean NN-distance, the average TCRdist to the nearest 10% of tetramer-positive reference sequences. GEM TCR motif frequency was calculated as the fraction of unique TCRs that matched known GEM sequences by V/J usage and CDR3 length. Linear discriminant analysis with leave-one-out cross-validation, implemented in scikit-learn, was used to classify active tuberculosis. TCRdb retrieved this table from immuneACCESS and kept in-frame rearrangements only. Not all clones are present; in checked studies, unresolved V genes account for under half, and no reason is known for the remainder. From that table come the V and J calls and clone size; the DNA was used to work out D and trimming. The sample has under 45,000 clones on record, around 93% of them singletons. Together, the top ten hold less than 3% of the sample.

On the study overall, not on this receptor specifically: Compared with IGRA-negative controls, TCR-alpha repertoires from active tuberculosis had smaller mean NN-distances to GMM-specific TCRs, which suggests clonal expansion of these TCRs. Which clinical samples got chosen depended on the availability of cryopreserved specimens, and the active tuberculosis cases were adults, whereas the controls were adolescents. Using GEM motif frequencies, a classifier achieved over 65% accuracy, whereas a classifier built on the diverse GMM-specific repertoire got to 87% accuracy (AUROC over 0.8). The smaller NN-distances in active tuberculosis patients were driven in part by shorter CDR3-alpha lengths, while the difference seen for TCR-beta was not statistically significant.

This clone was seen more than once but under ten times. Its antigen is unknown. No per-base quality is available; no much larger clone lies one base away. The specimen comprised PBMCs, sampled at tuberculosis diagnosis. Recombination connected TRBV2 to TRBJ1-3; no D gene call is confident. This receptor was taken from an adult with tuberculosis. The CDR3 region: CASRAPGAASGNTIYF. The sequenced DNA is TGTGCCAGCAGAGCCCCGGGAGCAGCGTCTGGAAACACCATATATTTT.